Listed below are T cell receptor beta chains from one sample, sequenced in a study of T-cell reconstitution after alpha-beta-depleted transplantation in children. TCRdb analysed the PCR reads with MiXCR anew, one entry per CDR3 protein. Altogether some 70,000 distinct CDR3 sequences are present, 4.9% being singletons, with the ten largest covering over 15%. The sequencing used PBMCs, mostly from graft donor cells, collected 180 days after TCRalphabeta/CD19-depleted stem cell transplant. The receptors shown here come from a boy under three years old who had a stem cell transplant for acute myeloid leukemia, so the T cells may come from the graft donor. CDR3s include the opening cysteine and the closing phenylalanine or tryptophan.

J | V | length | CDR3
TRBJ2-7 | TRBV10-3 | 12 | CAISEVSYEQYF
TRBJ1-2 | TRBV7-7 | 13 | CASSLRDSGGYTF
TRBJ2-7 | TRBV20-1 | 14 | CSASYRGFSYEQYF
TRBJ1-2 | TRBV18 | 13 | CASSTTRPYGYTF
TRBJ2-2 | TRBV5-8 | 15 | CASSLRGGSTGELFF
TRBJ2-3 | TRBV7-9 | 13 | CASSKDLTDTQYF
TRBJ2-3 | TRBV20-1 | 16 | CSARDRQGVGTDTQYF
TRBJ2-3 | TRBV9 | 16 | CASSVDPAVSTDTQYF
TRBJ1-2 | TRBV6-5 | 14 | CASSYFASEDGYTF
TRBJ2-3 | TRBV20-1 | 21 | CSAAIALGLAGALSSTDTQYF
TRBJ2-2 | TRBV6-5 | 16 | CASSYPRGRGTGELFF
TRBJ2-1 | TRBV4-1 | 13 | CASIGGAYNEQFF
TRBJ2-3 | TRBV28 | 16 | CASSPLGEGLTDTQYF
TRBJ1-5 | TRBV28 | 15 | CASRSTGLVNQPQHF
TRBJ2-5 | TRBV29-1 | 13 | CSGGLAKGETQYF
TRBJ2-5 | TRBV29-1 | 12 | CSSRALRGTQYF
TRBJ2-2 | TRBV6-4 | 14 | CASSDSPGTGELFF
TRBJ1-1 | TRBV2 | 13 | CASSSPGSTEAFF
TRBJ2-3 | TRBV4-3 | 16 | CASSQDRASRSDTQYF
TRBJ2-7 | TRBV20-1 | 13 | CSAPGTVGYEQYF
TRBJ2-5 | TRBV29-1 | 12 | CSVEGSQETQYF
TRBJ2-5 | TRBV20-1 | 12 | CSASWGGETQYF
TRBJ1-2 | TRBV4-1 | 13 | CASSQEPSYGYTF
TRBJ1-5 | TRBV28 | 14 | CASSNGQVNQPQHF
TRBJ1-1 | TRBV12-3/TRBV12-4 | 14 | CASSPTGAVTEAFF
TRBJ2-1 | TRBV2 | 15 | CASRTSGGSYNEQFF
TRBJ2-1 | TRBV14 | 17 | CASRPSRQRSSYNEQFF
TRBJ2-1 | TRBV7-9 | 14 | CASSLRGAPVEQFF
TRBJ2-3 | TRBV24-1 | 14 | CATSDLGGTDTQYF
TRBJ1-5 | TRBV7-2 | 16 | CASSLAWDRVDQPQHF
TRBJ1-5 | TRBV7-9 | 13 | CASSFTSNQPQHF
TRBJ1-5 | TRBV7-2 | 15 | CASSLGDTGYQPQHF
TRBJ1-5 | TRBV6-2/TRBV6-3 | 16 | CASSYFHRGRSQPQHF
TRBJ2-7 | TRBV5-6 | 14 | CASSLWTGQPPEYF
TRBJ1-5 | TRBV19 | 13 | CASSMRSDQPQHF
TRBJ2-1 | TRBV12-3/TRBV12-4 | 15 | CASSPSGGGTNEQFF
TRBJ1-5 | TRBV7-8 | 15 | CASSDTWDTNQPQHF
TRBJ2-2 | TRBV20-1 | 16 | CSARDGKLSNTGELFF
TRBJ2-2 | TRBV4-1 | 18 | CASSQVPSGGLNTGELFF
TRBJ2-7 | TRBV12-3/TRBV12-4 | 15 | CASSLRQGVGREQYF
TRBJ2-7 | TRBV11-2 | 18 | CASSLDGWVRRAHYEQYF
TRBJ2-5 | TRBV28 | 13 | CASSLWGRETQYF
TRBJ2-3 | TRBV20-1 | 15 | CSAGGTSPSTDTQYF
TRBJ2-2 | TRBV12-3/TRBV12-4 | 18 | CASSSSIMGTGGTGELFF
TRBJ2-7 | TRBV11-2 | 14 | CASSLGSQNYEQYF
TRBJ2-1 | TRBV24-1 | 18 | CATGGASGGAFPYNEQFF